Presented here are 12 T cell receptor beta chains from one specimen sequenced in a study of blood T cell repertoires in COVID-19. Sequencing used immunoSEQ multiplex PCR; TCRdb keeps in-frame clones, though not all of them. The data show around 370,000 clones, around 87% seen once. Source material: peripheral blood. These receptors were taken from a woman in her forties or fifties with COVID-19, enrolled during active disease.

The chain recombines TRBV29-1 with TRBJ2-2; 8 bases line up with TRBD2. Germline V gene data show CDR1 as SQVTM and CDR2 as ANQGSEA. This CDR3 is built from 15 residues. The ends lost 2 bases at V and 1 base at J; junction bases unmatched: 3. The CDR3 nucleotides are TGCAGCGTTGAATCCAGCGGGAGGAACACCGGGGAGCTGTTTTTT. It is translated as CSVESSGRNTGELFF.

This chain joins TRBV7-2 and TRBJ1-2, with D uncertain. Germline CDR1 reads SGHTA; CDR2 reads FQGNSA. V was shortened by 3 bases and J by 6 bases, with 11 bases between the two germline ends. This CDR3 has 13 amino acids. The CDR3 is CASSLYTQDGYTF. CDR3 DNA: TGTGCCAGCAGCTTGTACACCCAAGATGGCTACACCTTC.

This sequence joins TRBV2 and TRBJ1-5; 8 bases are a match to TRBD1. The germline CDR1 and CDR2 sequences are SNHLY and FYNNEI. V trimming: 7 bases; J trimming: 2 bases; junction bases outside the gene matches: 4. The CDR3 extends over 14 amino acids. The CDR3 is CASTLTGGNQPQHF. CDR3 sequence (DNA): TGTGCCAGCACCTTGACAGGGGGCAATCAGCCCCAGCATTTT.

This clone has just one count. CDR3 amino acids: CASSQTLAGGQNEQFF. The DNA of the CDR3 is TGTGCCAGCTCACAAACCCTAGCGGGAGGTCAAAATGAGCAGTTCTTC. The gene calls are TRBV18 and TRBJ2-1, with 11 bases lining up with TRBD2. Per germline, CDR1 KGHSH and CDR2 LQKENI. The CDR3 consists of 16 residues. Trimming removed 4 bases from V and 7 bases from J; junction bases left unmatched: 9.

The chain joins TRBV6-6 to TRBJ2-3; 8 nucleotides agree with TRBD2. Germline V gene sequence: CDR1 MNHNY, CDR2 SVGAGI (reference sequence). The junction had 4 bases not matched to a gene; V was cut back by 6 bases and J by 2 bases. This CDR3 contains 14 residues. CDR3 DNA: TGTGCCAGCAGAGGAGCGGGAGTCACAGATACGCAGTATTTT. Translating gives CASRGAGVTDTQYF.

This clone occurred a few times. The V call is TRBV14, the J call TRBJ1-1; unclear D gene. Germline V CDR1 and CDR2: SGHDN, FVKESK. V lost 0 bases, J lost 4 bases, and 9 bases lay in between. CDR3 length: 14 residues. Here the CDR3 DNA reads TGTGCCAGCAGCCAAGAGATCCAGTTCACTGAAGCTTTCTTT. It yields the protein CASSQEIQFTEAFF.

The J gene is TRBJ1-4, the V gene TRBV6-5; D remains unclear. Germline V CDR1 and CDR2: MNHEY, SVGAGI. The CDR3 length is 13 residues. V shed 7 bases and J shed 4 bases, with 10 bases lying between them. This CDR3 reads CASTGPNNEKLFF. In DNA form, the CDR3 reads TGTGCCAGCACAGGTCCGAATAATGAAAAACTGTTTTTT.

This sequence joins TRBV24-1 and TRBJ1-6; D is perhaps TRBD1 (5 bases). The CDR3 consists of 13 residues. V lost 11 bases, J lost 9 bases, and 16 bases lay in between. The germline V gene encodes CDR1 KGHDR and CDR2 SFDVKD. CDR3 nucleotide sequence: TGTGCCATGATGCAGGGCACGTTTTCACCCCTCCACTTT. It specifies CAMMQGTFSPLHF.

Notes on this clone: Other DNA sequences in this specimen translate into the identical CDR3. DNA of the CDR3: TGTGCCAGTAGTGTACAGGGGATGAACACTGAAGCTTTCTTT. Translation gives CASSVQGMNTEAFF. The chain is built from TRBV19 and TRBJ1-1; 7 bases map to TRBD1. Germline CDR1 is LNHDA and CDR2 is SQIVND (reference sequence). V lost 5 bases, J lost 0 bases, and 3 bases stayed unmatched. The CDR3 has 14 residues.

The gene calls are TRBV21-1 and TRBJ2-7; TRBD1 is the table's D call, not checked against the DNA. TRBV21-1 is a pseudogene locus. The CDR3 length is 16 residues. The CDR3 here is CASSKKWTAAPYEQYF. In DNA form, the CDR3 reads TGTGCCAGCAGCAAAAAGTGGACAGCGGCCCCCTACGAGCAGTACTTC.

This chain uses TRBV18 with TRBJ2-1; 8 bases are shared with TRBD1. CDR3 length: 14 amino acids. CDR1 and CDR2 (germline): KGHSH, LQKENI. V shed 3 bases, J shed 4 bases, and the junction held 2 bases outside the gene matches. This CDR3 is CASSPDREYNEQFF. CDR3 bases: TGTGCCAGCTCACCGGACAGGGAATACAATGAGCAGTTCTTC.

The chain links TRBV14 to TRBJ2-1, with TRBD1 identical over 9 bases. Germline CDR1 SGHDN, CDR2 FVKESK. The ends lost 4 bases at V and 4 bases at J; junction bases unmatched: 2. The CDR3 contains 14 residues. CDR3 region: CASSLGTGYNEQFF. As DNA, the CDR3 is TGTGCCAGCAGCCTGGGGACAGGGTACAATGAGCAGTTCTTC.